This TCR beta chain was profiled in a study of Ad26.COV2.S vaccination and SARS-CoV-2 variants. Generated by immunoSEQ multiplex PCR, the TCRdb table keeps only in-frame clones and is missing some. The table has 400,000 to 450,000 clones, around nine tenths seen once. Germline CDR1 DFQATT, CDR2 SNEGSKA (reference sequence). Trimming shortened V by 8 bases and J by 7 bases, and 11 bases separated the two germline ends. This CDR3 is 10 amino acids long. Overall study findings and caveats: Vaccinated individuals (as opposed to placebo recipients) had higher spike-specific TCR breadth. In vaccinated individuals, spike-specific CD8+ and CD4+ T cell responses reportedly displayed substantial breadth.

The treatment: some 20 received Ad26.COV2.S at low or high dose, single or two shots; 5 received placebo; per-sample allocation not given. On day 63 after the first injection, vaccine and placebo recipients gave samples. Wuhan-strain spike was delivered by a replication-incompetent Ad26 vector. As for this clone: Antigen: not known.

Material: peripheral blood, obtained in a trial of Ad26.COV2.S vaccine versus placebo. The origin of this receptor is a person aged 18-60 years who received the Ad26.COV2.S COVID-19 vaccine or a placebo. The chain uses TRBV20-1 and TRBJ1-2; tentatively, D is TRBD1 (5 bases). CDR3 bases: TGCAGTACGGGGGGGACTGGCTACACCTTC. It is translated as CSTGGTGYTF.